This entry features one T cell receptor beta chain sequence. Data came from immunoSEQ multiplex PCR; TCRdb stores just in-frame clones and leaves some out. The table includes around 200,000 clones, around 85% detected once. V lost 1 base, J lost 1 base, and 8 bases lay in between. The V gene's germline CDR1 is SGHTA and CDR2 FQGTGA. CDR3 size: 14 residues. The data stem from a study of blood T cell repertoires in COVID-19. The sample comprised PBMCs or T cells enriched from blood (not recorded which). This receptor was identified in a woman aged 30 to 39 who had recovered from COVID-19. The rearrangement links TRBV7-3 to TRBJ2-7; the D is unclear. CDR3 sequence reads: CASSLNGLSYEQYF. CDR3 coding DNA: TGTGCCAGCAGCTTAAACGGGTTATCCTACGAGCAGTACTTC.